The present TCR beta chain was sequenced within a study of blood T cell repertoires in COVID-19. Across about two dozen US areas, participants ranged in age from roughly 18 to 95 years. Grouping used clinical history reported by participants in a survey and questionnaire. Contact with a PCR-confirmed or clinician-diagnosed COVID-19 case occurred within 2 weeks of entry. Method: immunoSEQ multiplex PCR; TCRdb's copy keeps in-frame clones and lacks some. The sample has around 150,000 clones, approximately 88% seen once; the top ten hold around 5%. From germline, CDR1 is MDHEN and CDR2 SYDVKM. The germline V and J ends were trimmed by 7 bases and 0 bases, with 13 bases remaining between them. The CDR3 totals 15 residues.

The material sequenced was PBMCs or T cells enriched from blood (not recorded which). The receptor's source is a man between 65 and 85 years old who had been exposed to COVID-19. The chain uses TRBV28 and TRBJ1-5, with TRBD1 as a possible D gene (6 bases). The CDR3 sequence is CASTPGGASNQPQHF. In DNA, the CDR3 is TGTGCCAGCACTCCGGGGGGGGCTAGCAATCAGCCCCAGCATTTT.